The present entry profiles one TCR beta chain with its context. The CDR3 contains 13 residues. Germline V lookup: CDR1 DFQATT, CDR2 SNEGSKA (reference sequence). Trimming removed 1 base at V and 3 bases at J, with 7 bases between. Amplified TCR beta CDR3 regions came from RNA transcripts. When the TCR CDR3 underwent first-round RT-PCR, the HTBI primer set was used. TCRdb redid the calling of the multiplex PCR reads with MiXCR, one entry per CDR3 protein. In the table there are some 510,000 distinct CDR3 sequences, 35% to 55% of which are singletons. The data originate from a study of T cells in Graves' hyperthyroidism and ophthalmopathy.

The sequence was collected from a woman in her late teens or twenties with Graves' hyperthyroidism. The chain uses TRBV20-1 and TRBJ1-5; no definite D call. The sample was peripheral blood or thyroid tissue (not recorded which). The CDR3 nucleotides are TGCAGTGCTAGAGTCCAGAACAATCAGCCCCAGCATTTT. Encoded protein: CSARVQNNQPQHF.